This T cell receptor (beta chain) was retrieved from a study of T cells in localized non-small cell lung cancer. This CDR3 contains 14 residues. V shed 5 bases and J shed 2 bases, with 11 bases lying between them. Germline V gene sequence: CDR1 KGHSH, CDR2 LQKENI. This clone was observed once. No antigen is known for it. Other DNA sequences in the sample encode the same CDR3. Using immunoSEQ multiplex PCR, the repertoire was profiled, and TCRdb retains in-frame clones only, with some absent. The repertoire consists of around 33,000 clones, with around 90% occurring once and the leading ten covering less than 9%. Study-wide findings and caveats: Only one tumor region went through sequencing, so heterogeneity may still be there. Adjacent lung was found to contain a median about 60 of the top 100 tumor clones. Highest T cell clonality was seen in uninvolved adjacent lung, surpassing that measured in tumor.

The sequencing here drew on peripheral blood, taken before any cancer treatment. V and J are TRBV18 and TRBJ2-3; D tentatively reads TRBD1 or TRBD2 (6 bases each). The receptor was derived from a woman between 40 and 69 years old with stage I lung adenocarcinoma. CDR3: CASSRRGDTDTQYF. The CDR3 coding sequence is TGTGCCAGCTCAAGAAGGGGGGACACAGATACGCAGTATTTT.